Listed below are T cell receptor beta chains from one sample, sequenced in a study of cytomegalovirus exposure and HLA in healthy donors. Using immunoSEQ multiplex PCR, the repertoire was profiled, and TCRdb retains in-frame clones only, with some absent. The table has some 200,000 clones, about nine tenths seen once. Sequencing input: PBMCs. The receptors derive from a woman between 18 and 29 years old in good health and CMV-seronegative. The CDR3 runs from the conserved cysteine through the conserved F or W. D genes are given only for firm matches. Part of the rows lack a size; the others show once, few, many or a class for expanded clones.

abundance: few
len: 16
d_gene: NA
j_gene: TRBJ2-4
v_gene: TRBV2
CDR3aa: CASNPGGGRSKNIQYF
CDR3nt: TGTGCCAGCAACCCCGGAGGGGGCAGGTCCAAAAACATTCAGTACTTC

abundance: NA
len: 13
d_gene: NA
j_gene: TRBJ2-7
v_gene: TRBV4-1
CDR3aa: CASSQGQFYEQYF
CDR3nt: TGCGCCAGCAGCCAAGGACAGTTCTACGAGCAGTACTTC

abundance: NA
len: 14
d_gene: NA
j_gene: TRBJ1-5
v_gene: TRBV6-8
CDR3aa: CASKFRWSNQPQHF
CDR3nt: TGTGCCAGCAAGTTTCGGTGGAGCAATCAGCCCCAGCATTTT

abundance: NA
len: 16
d_gene: TRBD2
j_gene: TRBJ2-7
v_gene: TRBV30
CDR3aa: CAWSVRLAGGPYEQYF
CDR3nt: TGTGCCTGGAGTGTAAGACTAGCGGGAGGGCCCTACGAGCAGTACTTC

abundance: NA
len: 14
d_gene: NA
j_gene: TRBJ1-5
v_gene: TRBV9
CDR3aa: CASSVGTGRQPQHF
CDR3nt: TGTGCCAGCAGCGTAGGTACAGGACGTCAGCCCCAGCATTTT

abundance: NA
len: 13
d_gene: TRBD1
j_gene: TRBJ1-5
v_gene: TRBV25-1
CDR3aa: CASSDRGDQPQHF
CDR3nt: TGTGCCAGCTCTGACAGGGGGGATCAGCCCCAGCATTTT

abundance: few
len: 12
d_gene: NA
j_gene: TRBJ2-7
v_gene: TRBV25-1
CDR3aa: CASGGRSYEQYF
CDR3nt: TGTGCCAGCGGCGGGCGGTCCTACGAGCAGTACTTC

abundance: once
len: 12
d_gene: NA
j_gene: TRBJ1-5
v_gene: TRBV5-1
CDR3aa: CASSFNNQPQHF
CDR3nt: TGCGCCAGCAGCTTCAACAATCAGCCCCAGCATTTT

abundance: NA
len: 14
d_gene: NA
j_gene: TRBJ2-7
v_gene: TRBV6-1
CDR3aa: CASSLKYRVEGQYF
CDR3nt: TGTGCCAGCAGCCTGAAATACCGGGTCGAGGGGCAGTACTTC

abundance: NA
len: 14
d_gene: TRBD2
j_gene: TRBJ2-3
v_gene: TRBV6-1
CDR3aa: CASSEAGGTDTQYF
CDR3nt: TGTGCCAGCAGTGAAGCGGGAGGGACAGATACGCAGTATTTT

abundance: NA
len: 14
d_gene: NA
j_gene: TRBJ1-4
v_gene: TRBV19
CDR3aa: CASRNWEKGEKLFF
CDR3nt: TGTGCCAGTAGGAATTGGGAGAAGGGTGAAAAACTGTTTTTT

abundance: NA
len: 14
d_gene: NA
j_gene: TRBJ2-1
v_gene: TRBV9
CDR3aa: CASSVGREFNEQFF
CDR3nt: TGTGCCAGCAGCGTAGGCAGGGAATTCAATGAGCAGTTCTTC

abundance: NA
len: 14
d_gene: TRBD2
j_gene: TRBJ2-7
v_gene: TRBV5-1
CDR3aa: CASKGLAGTYEQYF
CDR3nt: TGCGCCAGCAAAGGGCTAGCGGGGACCTACGAGCAGTACTTC

abundance: once
len: 13
d_gene: TRBD2
j_gene: TRBJ2-1
v_gene: TRBV9
CDR3aa: CASSTGLADEQFF
CDR3nt: TGTGCCAGCAGCACAGGACTAGCAGATGAGCAGTTCTTC

abundance: NA
len: 15
d_gene: TRBD2
j_gene: TRBJ2-7
v_gene: TRBV10-1
CDR3aa: CASRMGLAETYEQYF
CDR3nt: TGCGCCAGCAGGATGGGACTAGCGGAAACCTACGAGCAGTACTTC

abundance: NA
len: 14
d_gene: NA
j_gene: TRBJ1-3
v_gene: TRBV14
CDR3aa: CASSRLYSGNTIYF
CDR3nt: TGTGCCAGCAGCCGGCTTTACTCTGGAAACACCATATATTTT

abundance: NA
len: 13
d_gene: NA
j_gene: TRBJ2-1
v_gene: TRBV14
CDR3aa: CASSRTKNNEQFF
CDR3nt: TGTGCCAGCAGCCGAACTAAAAACAATGAGCAGTTCTTC

abundance: NA
len: 19
d_gene: TRBD1
j_gene: TRBJ1-5
v_gene: TRBV12-5
CDR3aa: CASGSPRTGGASGNQPQHF
CDR3nt: TGTGCTAGTGGTTCCCCTCGGACAGGGGGCGCTTCCGGCAATCAGCCCCAGCATTTT

abundance: NA
len: 16
d_gene: NA
j_gene: TRBJ2-1
v_gene: TRBV11-3
CDR3aa: CASSYRGTGFYNEQFF
CDR3nt: TGTGCCAGCAGCTACCGCGGGACGGGCTTTTACAATGAGCAGTTCTTC